These 16 T cell receptor beta chains originate from one sample sequenced in a study of cytomegalovirus exposure and HLA in healthy donors. With 60 Vbeta and 13 Jbeta primers, the PCR was carried out. This table comes from immunoSEQ multiplex PCR, and its TCRdb copy is limited to in-frame clones, with some not included. The sample contains approximately 150,000 clones, 78% of which appear only once. Sequenced: PBMCs. The receptors shown here come from a woman aged 45-59 years in good health and CMV-seropositive.

This clone was seen more than once but under ten times. J is TRBJ1-1 and V is TRBV19; 9 nucleotides line up with TRBD1. After removal of 3 bases from V and 4 bases from J, the junction contained 3 bases not matched to a gene. The germline CDR1 and CDR2 sequences are LNHDA and SQIVND (reference sequence). CDR3 length equals 14 residues. The CDR3 DNA reads as TGTGCCAGTAGTATGGGGACAGGGAGCACTGAAGCTTTCTTT. As protein: CASSMGTGSTEAFF.

This chain joins TRBV2 and TRBJ2-3; maybe TRBD2 (5 bases). The CDR3 covers 15 residues. V was cut by 6 bases and J by 2 bases, with 15 bases left in between. Germline-derived CDR1 and CDR2 are SNHLY and FYNNEI. The CDR3 DNA reads TGTGCCAGCAGCCGTAGCGTAAAAACCACAGATACGCAGTATTTT. Protein: CASSRSVKTTDTQYF.

This clone was detected only a few times. The J gene is TRBJ2-2, the V gene TRBV30; no reliable D call. CDR1 is GTSNPN, CDR2 SVGIG, per germline (reference sequence). The V end was cut by 0 bases, the J end by 6 bases, with 8 bases between. The CDR3 totals 13 residues. The CDR3 protein is CAWSVLLSGELFF. CDR3 DNA: TGTGCCTGGAGTGTACTATTATCCGGGGAGCTGTTTTTT.

The chain joins TRBV6-1 to TRBJ2-5; 7 bases fit TRBD1. Germline CDR1 MNHNS, CDR2 SASEGT. This CDR3 has 15 amino acids. V trimming: 2 bases; J trimming: 4 bases; junction bases outside the gene matches: 7. As DNA, the CDR3 is TGTGCCAGCAGTGAAAAGGGGGCGCGGGTAGAGACCCAGTACTTC. It codes for CASSEKGARVETQYF.

This sequence joins TRBV5-5 and TRBJ1-2; D unclear. Germline CDR1 and CDR2: SGHKS and YYEKEE (reference sequence). The CDR3 is 15 amino acids. Deletions cut 2 bases from V and 0 bases from J, with 11 bases between. CDR3 in DNA: TGTGCCAGCAGCTTCGGTCTTTTCCCTAACTATGGCTACACCTTC. Its protein is CASSFGLFPNYGYTF.

The rearrangement uses TRBV7-3 and TRBJ2-3, with 7 nucleotides matching TRBD1. Germline values: CDR1 SGHTA, CDR2 FQGTGA. Trimming cost V 2 bases and J 6 bases; bases outside gene matches: 29. This CDR3 contains 22 residues. This CDR3 reads CASSLRGEGAGVSLYFRDTQYF. Written as DNA, the CDR3 is TGTGCCAGCAGCTTACGGGGAGAGGGGGCCGGGGTCAGCCTATATTTCCGGGATACGCAGTATTTT.

This sequence joins TRBV9 and TRBJ1-3; 7 nucleotides align to TRBD1. The V segment lost 3 bases and the J segment 1 base; nucleotides outside the gene matches: 4. The CDR3 is made up of 15 amino acids. Germline V gene lookup returns CDR1 SGDLS and CDR2 YYNGEE. The CDR3: CASSAGGESGNTIYF. CDR3 DNA: TGTGCCAGCAGCGCAGGGGGAGAGTCTGGAAACACCATATATTTT.

The chain combines TRBV25-1 with TRBJ1-5; perhaps TRBD1 as D (6 bases). The CDR3 runs 14 residues. V was pared by 5 bases and J by 4 bases, with 12 bases between. Germline CDR1 is MGHDK and CDR2 is SYGVNS. The DNA of the CDR3 is TGTGCCAGCAGTCAACAGGGAACGAATCAGCCCCAGCATTTT. This codes for CASSQQGTNQPQHF.

The rearrangement links TRBV5-5 to TRBJ2-2, with TRBD2 matching over 8 bases. V lost 0 bases, J lost 6 bases, and 7 bases stayed unmatched. CDR3 length: 16 residues. Germline CDR1 and CDR2: SGHKS and YYEKEE (reference sequence). CDR3 DNA: TGTGCCAGCAGCTTGGGGACTAGCTTAGGTTCCGGGGAGCTGTTTTTT. Translating gives CASSLGTSLGSGELFF. Together with reference TRBV5-5 and TRBJ2-2, the CDR3 gives the full variable domain: DAGVTQSPTHLIKTRGQQVTLRCSPISGHKSVSWYQQVLGQGPQFIFQYYEKEERGRGNFPDRFSARQFPNYSSELNVNALLLGDSALYLCASSLGTSLGSGELFFGEGSRLTVL.

CDR3 DNA: TGTGCCAGCAGTGCCGCACAGGGAACCGGGGCCAACGTCCTGACTTTC. Amino acid sequence: CASSAAQGTGANVLTF. The rearrangement joins TRBV6-1 to TRBJ2-6, with TRBD1 as a possible D gene (6 bases). The germline CDR1 and CDR2 sequences are MNHNS and SASEGT. The CDR3 sequence is 16 residues long. V was clipped by 4 bases and J by 4 bases, with 14 bases between them.

The chain combines TRBV7-6 with TRBJ2-1, with 11 bases matching TRBD2. Germline values: CDR1 SGHVS, CDR2 FNYEAQ. Trimming at V came to 5 bases and at J to 9 bases, leaving 12 bases not matched to a gene. The length of the CDR3 is 16 residues. DNA of the CDR3: TGTGCCAGCAGCGCAGGGGCTAGCGGGGGGACGGGTGAGCAGTTCTTC. It is translated as CASSAGASGGTGEQFF.

About this clone itself: At one end the junction does not follow the germline gene, possibly because of a read error. The CDR3 is CASSPGTGGVKTEAFF. The CDR3 DNA is TGTGCCAGCTCACCAGGGACAGGGGGCGTGAAAACTGAAGCTTTCTTT. The chain is built from TRBV18 and TRBJ1-1; 12 nucleotides match TRBD1. Germline-derived CDR1 and CDR2 are KGHSH and LQKENI. This CDR3 is 16 amino acids long.

The chain joins TRBV19 to TRBJ1-1; D perhaps matches TRBD1 (6 bases). The CDR3 spans 14 residues. The germline V and J ends were trimmed by 2 bases and 1 base, with 8 bases remaining between them. CDR1 LNHDA and CDR2 SQIVND come from the germline V gene (reference sequence). CDR3 amino acids: CASSIRGQNTEAFF. As DNA, the CDR3 is TGTGCCAGTAGTATACGGGGACAGAACACTGAAGCTTTCTTT.

The CDR3 region has the DNA TGTGCCTCAGGTCGGGGAGGCTACGAGCAGTACTTC. This sequence encodes CASGRGGYEQYF. V gene TRBV2 combines with J gene TRBJ2-7; D is possibly TRBD2 (6 bases). Germline V gives CDR1 SNHLY, CDR2 FYNNEI. The CDR3 length is 12 residues. The germline V and J ends were trimmed by 11 bases and 3 bases, with 14 bases remaining between them.

The rearrangement uses TRBV7-8 and TRBJ1-4, with 7 bases fitting TRBD1. Per germline, CDR1 SGHVS and CDR2 FQNEAQ. The CDR3 has 18 residues. The V and J ends lost 5 bases and 8 bases, in that order; junction bases with no gene match: 20. In nucleotides, the CDR3 is TGTGCCAGCAGCCGGCCCAGGTGGCAGGGGGACCTTAAGGAAAAACTGTTTTTT. Its protein is CASSRPRWQGDLKEKLFF.

This chain joins TRBV5-1 and TRBJ2-3; the match to TRBD2 covers 11 bases. V lost 3 bases and J lost 6; bases outside the gene matches: 9. CDR3 length: 16 residues. From germline, CDR1 is SGHRS and CDR2 YFSETQ. The CDR3 spells CASSSPLAGGVDTQYF. The CDR3, as DNA: TGCGCCAGCAGCTCACCTCTAGCGGGGGGTGTGGATACGCAGTATTTT.